The rows below give T cell receptor beta chains drawn from one sample of a study of regulatory T cells in long-lasting Graves disease. MiXCR, applied by TCRdb to the multiplex PCR reads, yields one record per CDR3 protein. This table holds over 350,000 distinct CDR3 sequences, 12% to 15% found once. Another study also made use of these data, one on T cells in Graves' hyperthyroidism and ophthalmopathy.

The starting material was peripheral blood mononuclear cells (PBMCs), obtained at new diagnosis, from a patient treated with antithyroid drugs. The source is a woman aged 45-65 years with Graves disease. Both conserved end residues are part of each CDR3. A D gene is named only where the DNA matches it firmly. Where a row states a size, it is once, few, many or the class of an expanded clone; other rows omit it.

j_call	v_call	d_call	cdr3_length	clone_size	cdr3_aa	cdr3_nt
TRBJ2-1	TRBV9	.	15	many	CASSVGGGAYNEQFF	TGTGCCAGCAGCGTAGGGGGTGGGGCCTACAATGAGCAGTTCTTC
TRBJ1-2	TRBV12-3/TRBV12-4	TRBD1	12	few	CANSWTGSGYTF	TGTGCCAACAGTTGGACAGGGTCTGGCTACACCTTC
TRBJ2-3	TRBV20-1	.	12	many	CSLAPYTDTQYF	TGCAGTTTGGCCCCCTACACAGATACGCAGTATTTT
TRBJ2-1	TRBV7-3	.	16	many	CASSSNALSSYNEQFF	TGTGCCAGCAGCTCGAACGCCTTGAGCTCCTACAATGAGCAGTTCTTC
TRBJ2-5	TRBV20-1	TRBD2	15	few	CSARKGTSAQETQYF	TGCAGTGCTAGAAAAGGGACTAGCGCACAAGAGACCCAGTACTTC
TRBJ2-1	TRBV3-1	TRBD2	16	many	CASSHNSGSFYNEQFF	TGTGCCAGCAGCCACAATAGCGGGAGCTTCTACAATGAGCAGTTCTTC
TRBJ1-5	TRBV18	TRBD1	16	few	CASSPTGTGTNQPQHF	TGTGCCAGCTCACCAACCGGGACAGGTACCAATCAGCCCCAGCATTTT
TRBJ1-2	TRBV12-3/TRBV12-4	TRBD1	13	many	CASRGQGNYGYTF	TGTGCCAGCAGGGGACAGGGAAACTATGGCTACACCTTC
TRBJ2-6	TRBV20-1	.	12	many	CSAWTPSNVLTF	TGCAGTGCGTGGACACCGTCTAACGTCCTGACTTTC
TRBJ1-1	TRBV6-2/TRBV6-3	TRBD1	17	few	CASSYPLTGDMNTEAFF	TGTGCCAGCAGTTACCCTCTAACAGGGGACATGAACACTGAAGCTTTCTTT
TRBJ2-1	TRBV28	TRBD2	15	many	CASSPREGLYNEQFF	TGTGCCAGCAGTCCCCGGGAGGGGCTCTACAATGAGCAGTTCTTC
TRBJ2-5	TRBV6-1	.	14	many	CASSTWTFMETQYF	TGTGCCAGCAGTACTTGGACGTTCATGGAGACCCAGTACTTC
TRBJ2-2	TRBV6-9	TRBD2	16	many	CASSSTSSGGTGELFF	TGTGCCAGCAGTTCCACGTCTAGCGGAGGGACCGGGGAGCTGTTTTTT
TRBJ2-3	TRBV6-1	.	14	many	CASYPGRGADTQYF	TGTGCCAGCTACCCGGGTCGCGGCGCAGATACGCAGTATTTT
TRBJ1-1	TRBV20-1	.	16	.	CSARDWAGVPNTEAFF	TGCAGTGCTAGAGATTGGGCAGGAGTACCGAACACTGAAGCTTTCTTT
TRBJ1-5	TRBV12-3/TRBV12-4	.	14	many	CASSLTYSNQPQHF	TGTGCCAGCAGTTTAACCTATAGCAATCAGCCCCAGCATTTT
TRBJ1-5	TRBV28	TRBD1	14	many	CASSSGQGSQPQHF	TGTGCCAGCAGTTCGGGACAGGGTAGTCAGCCCCAGCATTTT
TRBJ2-7	TRBV27	TRBD1	15	many	CASSPRDRKPYEQYF	TGTGCCAGCAGTCCAAGGGACAGAAAACCCTACGAGCAGTACTTC
TRBJ2-1	TRBV6-2/TRBV6-3	TRBD2	17	.	CASSEEDSGYSYNEQLF	TGTGCCAGCAGTGAAGAAGATAGCGGGTATTCCTACAATGAGCAGCTCTTC
TRBJ1-1	TRBV2	.	15	many	CAREQVLTTNTEAFF	TGTGCCAGGGAACAGGTTCTCACGACGAACACTGAAGCTTTCTTT
TRBJ2-5	TRBV5-1	TRBD1	17	.	CASSLGIGQGAGETQYF	TGCGCCAGCAGCTTGGGAATTGGACAGGGGGCAGGAGAGACCCAGTACTTC
TRBJ2-5	TRBV7-3	TRBD2	17	.	CASSSQAGGDGGETQYF	TGTGCCAGCAGCTCTCAAGCGGGAGGTGATGGGGGAGAGACCCAGTACTTC
TRBJ1-5	TRBV28	.	19	.	CASSLASGRVLVSNQPQHF	TGTGCCAGCAGTTTGGCCTCGGGAAGGGTCCTAGTCAGCAATCAGCCCCAGCATTTT
TRBJ1-5	TRBV12-3/TRBV12-4	.	14	many	CASNRINSNQPQHF	TGTGCCAGTAACAGGATTAATAGCAATCAGCCCCAGCATTTT